The 18 T cell receptor beta chains below were found in one sample sequenced in a study of CD8 T cells in ankylosing spondylitis. Study-level points and caveats: Characteristic, it appeared, of ankylosing spondylitis blood was a TCR beta motif of roughly eight highly homologous variants.

TCRdb fed the 5' RACE reads into MiXCR, producing one record per CDR3 protein. The profile shows roughly 670,000 distinct CDR3 sequences, around 20% of them singletons. These TCRs are of unknown antigen specificity. The specimen sequenced was blood, either unsorted or a sorted T cell fraction (not recorded which). The receptors were gathered from a male donor with ankylosing spondylitis.

The J gene is TRBJ1-5, the V gene TRBV18, with D perhaps matching TRBD1 (6 bases). CDR1 and CDR2 from the germline V gene are KGHSH and LQKENI. The CDR3 covers 13 residues. Trimming cost V 5 bases and J 6 bases, with 11 bases left between them. This CDR3 is CASSVQGGQPQHF. The CDR3, as DNA: TGTGCCAGCTCAGTACAGGGCGGTCAGCCCCAGCATTTT.

This clonotype has just a few counts. The chain combines TRBV4-1 with TRBJ2-3; TRBD2 agrees at 9 bases. The trim removed 0 bases at V and 1 base at J, leaving 17 bases unmatched. This CDR3 region has 21 residues. Germline CDR1 is MGHRA and CDR2 is YSYEKL. CDR3 DNA sequence: TGCGCCAGCAGCCAAGATTGGATAGCGGGGGAACAATTCCTGGGCACAGATACGCAGTATTTT. This encodes CASSQDWIAGEQFLGTDTQYF.

The chain recombines TRBV2 with TRBJ2-5; D is possibly TRBD2 (5 bases). V was shortened by 8 bases and J by 3 bases, with 13 bases between the two germline ends. Germline V lookup: CDR1 SNHLY, CDR2 FYNNEI. This CDR3 is 13 amino acids long. In DNA, the CDR3 is TGTGCCAGCGAGCGGAACTTTAAAGAGACCCAGTACTTC. It codes for CASERNFKETQYF.

This clonotype has a handful of counts. The chain joins TRBV28 to TRBJ2-1, with 9 bases fitting TRBD1. V dropped 1 base and J dropped 12; count of bases not matched to a gene: 19. This CDR3 comprises 18 residues. CDR1 and CDR2 from the germline V gene are MDHEN and SYDVKM. DNA of the CDR3: TGTGCCAGCAGTTTATTCAGACAGCTGAGGGACAGGGAATTTGGGCAGTTCTTC. Translation gives CASSLFRQLRDREFGQFF.

This clonotype was recorded once. The rearrangement joins TRBV28 to TRBJ2-7, with 7 positions matching TRBD1. V was clipped by 6 bases and J by 4 bases; unmatched bases: 12. This CDR3 region has 15 residues. From germline, CDR1 is MDHEN and CDR2 SYDVKM. DNA of the CDR3: TGTGCCAGCAGAGGTCCCGGGACAGCGCTTTACGAGCAGTACTTC. Translation gives CASRGPGTALYEQYF.

The chain recombines TRBV24-1 with TRBJ2-5; 9 nucleotides agree with TRBD1. This CDR3 comprises 14 residues. The trim removed 5 bases at V and 5 bases at J, leaving 5 bases unmatched. Germline CDR1 and CDR2: KGHDR and SFDVKD. The CDR3 sequence is CATSGTGVWETQYF. The CDR3 coding sequence is TGTGCCACCAGTGGGACAGGGGTTTGGGAGACCCAGTACTTC.

The genes are TRBV30 and TRBJ1-2; D uncertain. The CDR3 spans 13 residues. V lost 3 bases and J lost 4, with 12 bases in between. Per germline, CDR1 GTSNPN and CDR2 SVGIG (reference sequence). Written as DNA, the CDR3 is TGTGCCTGGAGCCGCGAAGGCAGCTATGGCTACACCTTC. Its translation: CAWSREGSYGYTF.

The chain recombines TRBV5-5 with TRBJ2-7; 9 nucleotides agree with TRBD1. CDR1 is SGHKS and CDR2 is YYEKEE in the germline V gene (reference sequence). The CDR3 runs to 14 residues. The V and J ends lost 3 bases and 3 bases, in that order; junction bases with no gene match: 4. DNA for the CDR3: TGTGCCAGCAGCTCAATGGACAGGGGCTACGAGCAGTACTTC. It specifies CASSSMDRGYEQYF.

The rearrangement links TRBV15 to TRBJ1-1; D uncertain. The germline V and J ends were trimmed by 0 bases and 3 bases, with 8 bases remaining between them. The CDR3 is 14 amino acids. Germline values: CDR1 LNHNV, CDR2 YYDKDF (reference sequence). CDR3 nucleotide sequence: TGTGCCACCAGCAGAGAGGAGGGAGACACTGAAGCTTTCTTT. Its translation: CATSREEGDTEAFF.

A few counts support this clonotype. The rearrangement links TRBV7-8 to TRBJ2-7; 8 bases are shared with TRBD2. V trimming: 10 bases; J trimming: 6 bases; junction bases outside the gene matches: 8. This CDR3 is 12 amino acids long. The germline V gene has CDR1 SGHVS and CDR2 FQNEAQ. CDR3 nucleotides: TGTGCCACCCACGGGGGGGGTGGCGAGCAGTACTTC. Translating it yields CATHGGGGEQYF.

In its sample, this clonotype was seen a few times. This chain links TRBV5-1 with TRBJ2-1, with a tentative D call TRBD1 (5 bases). Trimming removed 0 bases at V and 10 bases at J, with 11 bases between. The V gene's germline CDR1 is SGHRS and CDR2 YFSETQ. This CDR3 contains 13 residues. CDR3 in amino acids: CASSLDRPGEQFF. CDR3 DNA: TGCGCCAGCAGCTTGGACAGGCCCGGGGAGCAGTTCTTC.

The sample holds a few counts of this clonotype. The rearrangement joins TRBV29-1 to TRBJ2-7; D might be TRBD1 (6 bases). This CDR3 comprises 16 residues. V was cut by 4 bases and J by 1 base, with 20 bases left in between. Germline loops: CDR1 SQVTM, CDR2 ANQGSEA. Here the CDR3 reads CSVVGQGKSISYEQYF. The DNA of the CDR3 is TGCAGCGTTGTAGGGCAGGGGAAGAGCATTTCCTACGAGCAGTACTTC.

The CDR3 DNA reads as TGTGCCAGCAGCTTTTCCGGACCGGCTGAAGCTTTCTTT. Translation: CASSFSGPAEAFF. The gene calls are TRBV7-9 and TRBJ1-1; no clear D gene. Between the trimmed V and J ends, which lost 3 bases and 6 bases, there was a span of 11 bases. CDR3 length: 13 amino acids. Per germline, CDR1 SEHNR and CDR2 FQNEAQ (reference sequence).

The V call is TRBV5-1, the J call TRBJ2-1, with 14 bases fitting TRBD2. Trimming removed 10 bases from V and 8 bases from J; junction bases left unmatched: 8. The CDR3 runs 14 residues. Germline values: CDR1 SGHRS, CDR2 YFSETQ. CDR3 in amino acids: CAVAGLAGGYEQFF. The DNA for the CDR3 is TGCGCCGTGGCCGGACTAGCGGGAGGCTATGAGCAGTTCTTC.

This clonotype has a handful of counts. This sequence joins TRBV18 and TRBJ1-3; the D is unclear. In germline, CDR1 is KGHSH, CDR2 LQKENI. The CDR3 has 15 residues. Trimming cost V 3 bases and J 0 bases, with 9 bases left between them. The CDR3, as DNA: TGTGCCAGCTCACCTTCTGTGGACTCTGGAAACACCATATATTTT. Its translation: CASSPSVDSGNTIYF.

This clonotype appeared many times. This sequence joins TRBV6-2 or TRBV6-3 and TRBJ2-1; 7 bases are shared with TRBD2. CDR3 length: 14 residues. The V gene end was trimmed by 7 bases and the J gene end by 3 bases; junction bases not matched to a gene: 6. Germline V gene sequence: CDR1 MNHEY, CDR2 SVGEGT. The CDR3 sequence: CASTLADVYNEQFF. Written as DNA, the CDR3 is TGTGCCAGCACCCTAGCGGACGTCTACAATGAGCAGTTCTTC.

The chain carries TRBV24-1 and TRBJ2-1, with 8 bases fitting TRBD1. The CDR3 is 16 residues long. Looked up from germline, CDR1 is KGHDR and CDR2 is SFDVKD. Trimming removed 3 bases from V and 4 bases from J; junction bases left unmatched: 7. The chain's CDR3 is CATSDDRGPAYNEQFF. The CDR3 DNA sequence: TGTGCCACCAGTGATGACAGGGGCCCTGCGTACAATGAGCAGTTCTTC.

In this sample, this clonotype turned up a few times. The chain joins TRBV2 to TRBJ2-3, with 8 bases aligning to TRBD2. CDR3 length: 14 residues. From germline, CDR1 is SNHLY and CDR2 FYNNEI. V lost 4 bases to trimming and J lost 4 bases; unmatched junction nucleotides: 4. The CDR3 nucleotides are TGTGCCAGCAGTGTGTCGGGGGGGGCAGATACGCAGTATTTT. Translated: CASSVSGGADTQYF. The complete variable domain, with remaining parts taken from reference TRBV2 and TRBJ2-3, reads EPEVTQTPSHQVTQMGQEVILRCVPISNHLYFYWYRQILGQKVEFLVSFYNNEISEKSEIFDDQFSVERPDGSNFTLKIRSTKLEDSAMYFCASSVSGGADTQYFGPGTRLTVL.